This TCR beta chain is from a study of memory CD4+ T cells and cytomegalovirus serostatus. After removal of 11 bases from V and 6 bases from J, the junction contained 5 bases not matched to a gene. The germline CDR1 and CDR2 sequences are MNHEY and SVGAGI. CDR3 length: 11 amino acids. Here immunoSEQ multiplex PCR was the method, and the copy in TCRdb shows in-frame clones only, minus some. The repertoire holds over 45,000 clones, roughly 80% seen once, with around 0.4% in the top ten. The sort gate was single viable CD3+CD4+CD8-CD45RO+ cells for memory CD4+ T cells. The chain carries TRBV6-5 and TRBJ1-1, with 8 bases aligning to TRBD1. This clonotype was obtained from an adult in good health and CMV-seronegative. The specimen sequenced was memory CD4+ T cells from blood. This CDR3 reads CASEGQAEAFF. CDR3 nucleotides: TGTGCCTCCGAGGGACAGGCTGAAGCTTTCTTT.